The 12 T cell receptor beta chains below were found in one sample sequenced in a study of blood T cell repertoires in COVID-19. TCRdb's table, derived via immunoSEQ multiplex PCR, lists solely in-frame clones and lacks some. Of roughly 200,000 clones detected, 90% appear once; the ten largest clones hold less than 0.7%. What was sequenced was peripheral blood. Every receptor here comes from a man aged 50 to 60 with acute or convalescent COVID-19.

This chain uses TRBV7-2 with TRBJ2-2; D is uncertain. The CDR3 is 16 residues long. Germline CDR1 reads SGHTA; CDR2 reads FQGNSA. The V end was cut by 4 bases, the J end by 0 bases, with 12 bases between. The CDR3 DNA reads as TGTGCCAGCAGCTCCCCCTTCCCCCCGAACACCGGGGAGCTGTTTTTT. Translated: CASSSPFPPNTGELFF.

This chain's CDR3 is CASSSGLIYGYTF. In DNA, the CDR3 is TGTGCCAGTAGCTCGGGACTGATCTATGGCTACACCTTC. The rearrangement uses TRBV19 and TRBJ1-2; D perhaps matches TRBD1 (5 bases). Germline lookup yields CDR1 LNHDA and CDR2 SQIVND (reference sequence). The V and J ends lost 6 bases and 4 bases respectively, with 12 bases between them. There are 13 residues in the CDR3.

This clone was detected only a few times. The chain joins TRBV19 to TRBJ1-4, with a possible D match to TRBD1 (5 bases). Germline loops: CDR1 LNHDA, CDR2 SQIVND (reference sequence). V lost 8 bases to trimming and J lost 0 bases, with 16 bases between them. CDR3 size: 16 residues. This chain's CDR3 is CASSITGSTTNEKLFF. The CDR3 DNA reads TGTGCCAGTTCCATCACAGGCTCCACAACTAATGAAAAACTGTTTTTT.

The sample holds many counts of this clone. V gene TRBV2 combines with J gene TRBJ1-5, with D possibly being TRBD1 (5 bases). The CDR3 extends over 13 amino acids. In germline, CDR1 is SNHLY, CDR2 FYNNEI. CDR3 nucleotides: TGTGCGAGTGGGGAGGGGAGATATCAGCCCCAGCATTTT. Amino acid sequence: CASGEGRYQPQHF.

The chain is built from TRBV11-2 and TRBJ2-2; D uncertain. V lost 6 bases and J lost 7, with 21 bases in between. The CDR3 length is 16 residues. CDR1 is SGHAT, CDR2 FQNNGV, per germline. The CDR3 nucleotides read TGTGCCAGCAGTCCCCAGCCCCCTAGGATTGTCGGGGAGCTGTTTTTT. Translating it yields CASSPQPPRIVGELFF.

The chain links TRBV3-1 (or the pseudogene TRBV3-2) to TRBJ2-2; D gene ambiguous. The CDR3 has 13 amino acids. V dropped 4 bases and J dropped 3 bases, with 6 bases sitting between them. CDR1 is LGHDT and CDR2 is YNNKEL in the germline V gene (reference sequence). CDR3 region: CASSPRYTGELFF. The CDR3 nucleotides are TGTGCCAGCAGCCCCAGATACACCGGGGAGCTGTTTTTT.

The chain couples TRBV6-5 to TRBJ2-5, with TRBD2 identical over 7 bases. Germline V gene data show CDR1 as MNHEY and CDR2 as SVGAGI. V lost 5 bases and J lost 7; bases outside the gene matches: 7. The CDR3 extends over 13 amino acids. CDR3 sequence: CASSKGLFGTQYF. In DNA, the CDR3 is TGTGCCAGCAGTAAGGGACTATTTGGGACCCAGTACTTC.

CDR3 loop: CSVEFFGTGSTDTQYF. The CDR3, as DNA: TGCAGCGTTGAATTTTTCGGGACAGGCTCAACAGATACGCAGTATTTT. The chain recombines TRBV29-1 with TRBJ2-3; the match to TRBD1 covers 8 bases. V lost 2 bases, J lost 3 bases, and 10 bases stayed unmatched. Per germline, CDR1 SQVTM and CDR2 ANQGSEA. The CDR3 totals 16 residues.

The chain uses TRBV7-2 and TRBJ2-7; no firm D call. In germline, CDR1 is SGHTA, CDR2 FQGNSA. The CDR3 consists of 15 residues. V was shortened by 1 base and J by 6 bases, with 16 bases between the two germline ends. CDR3 sequence: CASSLGLARRLEQYF. CDR3 nucleotides: TGTGCCAGCAGCTTAGGGCTCGCTAGAAGGCTCGAGCAGTACTTC.

This chain links TRBV30 with TRBJ1-5; TRBD1 matches 7 bases. Trimming took 0 bases from V and 4 from J; bases not matched to a gene: 9. The CDR3 spans 16 residues. Per the germline V gene, CDR1 is GTSNPN and CDR2 is SVGIG (reference sequence). The CDR3 protein is CAWSVTGDRENQPQHF. As DNA, the CDR3 is TGTGCCTGGAGTGTCACTGGTGACAGGGAAAATCAGCCCCAGCATTTT.

The V call is TRBV5-4, the J call TRBJ2-3; the match to TRBD2 covers 12 bases. The germline V gene encodes CDR1 SGHNT and CDR2 YYREEE (reference sequence). This CDR3 comprises 18 residues. The trim removed 0 bases at V and 5 bases at J, leaving 10 bases unmatched. The CDR3 region has the DNA TGTGCCAGCAGCTTGGTGGTGACTAGCGGGAGTTATAAAGATACGCAGTATTTT. Its translation is CASSLVVTSGSYKDTQYF.

This clone was seen a handful of times. The chain has TRBV27 and TRBJ1-2; D possibly corresponds to TRBD1 (6 bases). This CDR3 has 15 amino acids. Germline-derived CDR1 and CDR2 are MNHEY and SMNVEV (reference sequence). With 5 bases removed from V and 4 bases from J, the gap between germline ends came to 17 bases. This chain's CDR3 is CASSMGLGRGYGYTF. CDR3 coding DNA: TGTGCCAGCAGTATGGGGCTCGGCAGGGGCTATGGCTACACCTTC.